This T cell receptor (beta chain) was captured by sequencing in a study of blood T cells in healthy people across ages. The germline V gene encodes CDR1 LGHDT and CDR2 YNNKEL (reference sequence). The CDR3 spans 16 residues. Study outcomes and limitations: Estimated diversity across one million T cells was deemed an underestimate. Both higher diversity and more naive CD4+ cells marked long-lived donors when set against aged donors.

This clonotype showed up just once. Its antigen is unknown. The germline gene is not matched at one end of the junction; a read error may be the cause. A second 7 to 11 cycle PCR used barcoded and J-beta primers. TCRdb itself ran the 5' RACE reads through MiXCR, one entry per CDR3 protein. This sample carries about 640,000 distinct CDR3 sequences, approximately 50% of them seen once, and the ten largest clones take about two fifths. What was sequenced was blood. The chain recombines TRBV3-1 with TRBJ2-7; 10 bases fit TRBD2. The receptor was isolated from a man between 60 and 70 years old in good health. CDR3 bases: TGTGCCAACAGCCAAGCATCGGGGCTAGCGGGAGCCGGGATGTACTTC. Protein product: CANSQASGLAGAGMYF.